The 10 T cell receptor beta chains reported below all come from one sample, sequenced in a study of blood T cell repertoires in COVID-19 (dated by TCRdb to the early 2020s). The library was made by the immunoSEQ multiplex PCR assay. TCRdb took this table from immuneACCESS and kept in-frame rearrangements with V and J called. Such tables lack part of the clones; where checked against another copy, unresolved V genes explain under half of the gap, and the rest is unexplained. This sample has 250,000 or so clones in its table, and roughly 84% of those were observed once. The top ten hold about 1.5% of the sample. The specimen was peripheral blood. The receptors derive from a middle-aged woman who had recovered from COVID-19.

The chain joins TRBV25-1 to TRBJ2-7; 8 nucleotides align to TRBD1. Trimming removed 6 bases from V and 3 bases from J; junction bases left unmatched: 7. The CDR3 length is 14 residues. Germline V gene sequence: CDR1 MGHDK, CDR2 SYGVNS. The CDR3 protein is CASSSGQANYEQYF. The CDR3 region has the DNA TGTGCCAGCAGCTCGGGACAGGCGAACTACGAGCAGTACTTC.

This chain links TRBV27 with TRBJ2-3; D call uncertain. This CDR3 comprises 12 residues. Germline CDR1 MNHEY, CDR2 SMNVEV (reference sequence). The V and J ends lost 5 bases and 6 bases respectively, with 9 bases between them. CDR3 in DNA: TGTGCCAGCAGTCGCGGTCGGGATACGCAGTATTTT. It yields the protein CASSRGRDTQYF.

The V and J genes are TRBV11-2 and TRBJ2-7; no clear D gene. The V end was cut by 1 base, the J end by 4 bases, with 8 bases between. Germline CDR1 SGHAT, CDR2 FQNNGV. The CDR3 sequence is 13 residues long. The CDR3 DNA reads as TGTGCCAGCAGCTTAGCTTCTCTGTACGAGCAGTACTTC. Its protein is CASSLASLYEQYF.

This chain links TRBV30 with TRBJ2-1; 7 nucleotides line up with TRBD1. Losses at the gene ends were 1 base for V and 6 bases for J; bases not matched to a gene: 9. CDR1 and CDR2 from the germline V gene are GTSNPN and SVGIG (reference sequence). This CDR3 contains 15 residues. The CDR3: CAWSALGQASNEQFF. For the CDR3, the DNA is TGTGCCTGGAGTGCCTTAGGACAGGCCAGCAATGAGCAGTTCTTC.

The chain couples TRBV6-1 to TRBJ2-1; 7 bases align to TRBD1. The CDR3 has 17 amino acids. V lost 2 bases, J lost 4 bases, and 11 bases stayed unmatched. Germline CDR1 reads MNHNS; CDR2 reads SASEGT. The CDR3: CASSEFQGVTVYNEQFF. CDR3 in DNA: TGTGCCAGCAGTGAATTTCAGGGGGTGACGGTTTACAATGAGCAGTTCTTC.

This clone was seen only a few times. The chain has TRBV7-8 and TRBJ2-5; 8 nucleotides line up with TRBD2. CDR1 is SGHVS and CDR2 is FQNEAQ in the germline V gene. The CDR3 totals 14 residues. The junction had 7 bases not matched to a gene; V was cut back by 7 bases and J by 3 bases. The DNA of the CDR3 is TGTGCCAGCAACCTAGCGGGCTCGGAAGAGACCCAGTACTTC. Translated, it gives CASNLAGSEETQYF.

The chain joins TRBV2 to TRBJ2-2, with a possible D match to TRBD2 (6 bases). The CDR3 covers 16 residues. Germline values: CDR1 SNHLY, CDR2 FYNNEI. The V and J ends lost 3 bases and 7 bases respectively, with 18 bases between them. The CDR3 nucleotides are TGTGCCAGCAGTGAGCAGGGAGGCGTCTATATCGGGGAGCTGTTTTTT. Protein sequence: CASSEQGGVYIGELFF. The full variable domain, rest sourced from reference TRBV2 and TRBJ2-2, is EPEVTQTPSHQVTQMGQEVILRCVPISNHLYFYWYRQILGQKVEFLVSFYNNEISEKSEIFDDQFSVERPDGSNFTLKIRSTKLEDSAMYFCASSEQGGVYIGELFFGEGSRLTVL.

The rearrangement uses TRBV6-5 and TRBJ1-1; no reliable D call. V lost 7 bases to trimming and J lost 1 base, with 10 bases between them. Germline V gene data show CDR1 as MNHEY and CDR2 as SVGAGI. This CDR3 comprises 13 residues. Here the CDR3 DNA reads TGTGCCAGCACGACGACAACGAACACTGAAGCTTTCTTT. Its translation is CASTTTTNTEAFF.

The V gene is TRBV7-6, the J gene TRBJ2-1; D is ambiguous. V dropped 5 bases and J dropped 6 bases, with 17 bases sitting between them. CDR1 is SGHVS, CDR2 FNYEAQ, per germline. The CDR3 sequence is 15 residues long. The CDR3 protein is CASSESPLRSNEQFF. CDR3 DNA: TGTGCCAGCAGCGAAAGTCCGCTACGGAGCAATGAGCAGTTCTTC.

V is TRBV7-2 and J is TRBJ1-2; no clear D gene. The CDR3 has 15 residues. The germline V and J ends were trimmed by 5 bases and 8 bases, with 21 bases remaining between them. In germline, CDR1 is SGHTA, CDR2 FQGNSA. In nucleotides, the CDR3 is TGTGCCAGCAGCCCGGACCGGTTGCGGGTATCCGGCTACACCTTC. Translation: CASSPDRLRVSGYTF.